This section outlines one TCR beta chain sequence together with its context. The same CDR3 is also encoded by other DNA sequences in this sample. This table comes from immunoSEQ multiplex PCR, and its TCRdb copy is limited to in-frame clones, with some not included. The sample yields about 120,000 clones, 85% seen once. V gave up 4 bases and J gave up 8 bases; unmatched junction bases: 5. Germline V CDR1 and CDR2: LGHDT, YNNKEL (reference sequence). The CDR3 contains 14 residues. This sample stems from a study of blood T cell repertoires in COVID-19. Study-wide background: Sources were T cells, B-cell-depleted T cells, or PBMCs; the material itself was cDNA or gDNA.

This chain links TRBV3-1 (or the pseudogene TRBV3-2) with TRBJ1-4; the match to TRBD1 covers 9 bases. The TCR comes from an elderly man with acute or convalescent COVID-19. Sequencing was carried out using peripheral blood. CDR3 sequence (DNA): TGTGCCAGCAGCCGGAGACAGGGGGAAGAAAAACTGTTTTTT. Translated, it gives CASSRRQGEEKLFF.